This T cell receptor (beta chain) stems from a study of T cell responses to AZD1222 COVID-19 vaccine. Findings and limits, study-wide: White British ancestry dominated among donors, who included more females, and clonal diversity was possibly underestimated. Scientists sampled the repertoires only once the peak T cell response had passed.

The CDR3 is 12 amino acids. V was clipped by 6 bases and J by 7 bases, with 10 bases between them. CDR1 and CDR2 (germline): SGHTA, FQGNSA. The protocol was immunoSEQ multiplex PCR, while the TCRdb copy is restricted to in-frame clones and leaves out a portion. The data contain 140,000 to 150,000 clones, about 94% of them seen just once; the ten biggest clones take up about 3.7%. Worth noting for this clone: Antigen: not known.

The sequencing here drew on peripheral blood, taken on day 0 of AZD1222 vaccination. The chain is built from TRBV7-2 and TRBJ2-1; tentatively, D is TRBD1 (6 bases). The receptor's source is an adult in good health. The CDR3 loop reads CASRRGLNEQFF. The CDR3 bases are TGTGCCAGCAGAAGGGGGTTGAATGAGCAGTTCTTC.